The source of this TCR beta chain is a study of T cell responses to AZD1222 COVID-19 vaccine. Study results and caveats: The donor cohort was predominantly white British with a female majority, and clonal diversity may have been underestimated.

There are a few counts of this clone. Antigen: not known. The junction had 2 bases not matched to a gene; V was cut back by 4 bases and J by 5 bases. The CDR3 is made up of 13 amino acids. Germline V gives CDR1 SGHDT, CDR2 YYEEEE. The method was immunoSEQ multiplex PCR; TCRdb's version includes in-frame clones alone and lacks a portion of them. The profile shows about 100,000 clones, roughly 87% of them singletons. The material sequenced was peripheral blood, taken on day 0 of MenACWY control vaccination. The source of this sequence is an adult in good health. V gene TRBV5-6 combines with J gene TRBJ1-1; TRBD1 agrees at 10 bases. In DNA form, the CDR3 reads TGTGCCAGCAGCGGGACAGGGGAAACTGAAGCTTTCTTT. This gives the protein CASSGTGETEAFF.